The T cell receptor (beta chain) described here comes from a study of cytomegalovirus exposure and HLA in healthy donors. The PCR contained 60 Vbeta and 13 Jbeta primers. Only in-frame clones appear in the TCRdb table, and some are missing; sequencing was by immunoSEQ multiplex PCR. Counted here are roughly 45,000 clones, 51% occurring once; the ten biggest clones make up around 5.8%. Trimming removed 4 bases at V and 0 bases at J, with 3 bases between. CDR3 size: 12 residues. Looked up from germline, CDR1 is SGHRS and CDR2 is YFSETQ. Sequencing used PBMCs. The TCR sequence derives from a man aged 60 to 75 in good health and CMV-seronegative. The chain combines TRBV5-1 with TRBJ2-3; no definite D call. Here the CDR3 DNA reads TGCGCCAGCAGCCGGAGCACAGATACGCAGTATTTT. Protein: CASSRSTDTQYF.